One and the same sample provided the 26 T cell receptor beta chains below, sequenced in a study of beta chain features in type 1 diabetes. No antigen has been assigned to these receptors. Study findings and constraints: Shortening that was moderate but significant affected the TCRB CDR3s of Type 1 diabetes patients in all four CD4+ subsets.

Of the isolated RNA, all was reverse transcribed, and so the sequenced material was expressed TCRB transcripts. Repertoires were generated with immunoSEQ multiplex PCR, while TCRdb's copy carries only in-frame clones and drops some. The repertoire holds a few hundred thousand clones, with approximately 16% as singletons. Sequences were obtained from naive CD4+ T cells from blood. These receptors were obtained from a man younger than 45 with type 1 diabetes.

This rearrangement joins TRBV25-1 to TRBJ2-3, with 10 bases aligning to TRBD1. The germline V gene encodes CDR1 MGHDK and CDR2 SYGVNS. J was trimmed by 4 bases and V by 3 bases; bases with no gene match: 7. The CDR3 runs to 16 residues. CDR3 sequence reads: CASSDFGTGAADTQYF. The CDR3 DNA reads as TGTGCCAGCAGTGATTTCGGGACAGGGGCTGCAGATACGCAGTATTTT. The full variable domain, its missing parts supplied by reference TRBV25-1 and TRBJ2-3, is EADIYQTPRYLVIGTGKKITLECSQTMGHDKMYWYQQDPGMELHLIHYSYGVNSTEKGDLSSESTVSRIRTEHFPLTLESARPSHTSQYLCASSDFGTGAADTQYFGPGTRLTVL.

V is TRBV14 and J is TRBJ1-1, with D tentatively TRBD1 (5 bases). Germline CDR1 reads SGHDN; CDR2 reads FVKESK. This CDR3 is built from 13 residues. V lost 1 base and J 5 bases, leaving 8 bases between the germline ends. The CDR3 reads CASSQGRETEAFF. As DNA, the CDR3 is TGTGCCAGCAGCCAAGGCAGGGAGACTGAAGCTTTCTTT. Full variable domain (outside the CDR3, taken from reference TRBV14 and TRBJ1-1): EAGVTQFPSHSVIEKGQTVTLRCDPISGHDNLYWYRRVMGKEIKFLLHFVKESKQDESGMPNNRFLAERTGGTYSTLKVQPAELEDSGVYFCASSQGRETEAFFGQGTRLTVV.

This clone was counted only a few times. The genes are TRBV9 and TRBJ2-3, with D hard to call. CDR3 size: 14 residues. V was clipped by 4 bases and J by 2 bases, with 11 bases between them. CDR1 and CDR2 (germline): SGDLS, YYNGEE. CDR3 bases: TGTGCCAGCAGCCCATTCGTCGTCACAGATACGCAGTATTTT. As protein: CASSPFVVTDTQYF.

This clone was counted between two and nine times. The chain couples TRBV4-3 to TRBJ2-1; TRBD1 might be the D (6 bases). V lost 2 bases and J lost 5, with 13 bases in between. The CDR3 has 15 residues. Germline CDR1 LGHNA, CDR2 YSLEER. The CDR3 sequence: CASSQTGSLDNEQFF. The CDR3 nucleotides are TGCGCCAGCAGCCAAACAGGGAGCCTGGACAATGAGCAGTTCTTC.

The gene calls are TRBV7-2 and TRBJ2-7; D gene unclear. V was clipped by 2 bases and J by 4 bases, with 9 bases between them. The CDR3 sequence is 13 residues long. CDR1 and CDR2 from the germline V gene are SGHTA and FQGNSA. This chain's CDR3 is CASSLRGEYEQYF. In DNA form, the CDR3 reads TGTGCCAGCAGCTTACGCGGAGAGTACGAGCAGTACTTC.

CDR3 bases: TGTGCCATCAGCCCCGAACGCAGGCCTGGGGAGACCCAGTACTTC. Its protein product is CAISPERRPGETQYF. This chain links TRBV10-3 with TRBJ2-5; D gene ambiguous. Looked up from germline, CDR1 is ENHRY and CDR2 is SYGVKD. The CDR3 contains 15 residues. Trimming pared 6 bases from V and 5 bases from J, leaving 19 bases between.

This clone was observed a handful of times. This rearrangement joins TRBV9 to TRBJ2-1; 10 nucleotides agree with TRBD2. There are 15 residues in the CDR3. The germline V gene encodes CDR1 SGDLS and CDR2 YYNGEE. Trimming took 0 bases from V and 13 from J; bases not matched to a gene: 10. The chain's CDR3 is CASSVGTSGAGVQFF. The DNA of the CDR3 is TGTGCCAGCAGCGTAGGGACTAGCGGAGCCGGGGTTCAGTTCTTC.

The chain recombines TRBV7-2 with TRBJ2-5, with 10 nucleotides matching TRBD1. The V gene end was trimmed by 1 base and the J gene end by 1 base; junction bases not matched to a gene: 6. The CDR3 spans 17 residues. CDR1 is SGHTA, CDR2 FQGNSA, per germline. CDR3 residues: CASSLVGTGEGQETQYF. CDR3 sequence (DNA): TGTGCCAGCAGCTTAGTCGGGACAGGGGAGGGCCAAGAGACCCAGTACTTC. The full variable domain, its missing parts supplied by reference TRBV7-2 and TRBJ2-5, is GAGVSQSPSNKVTEKGKDVELRCDPISGHTALYWYRQSLGQGLEFLIYFQGNSAPDKSGLPSDRFSAERTGGSVSTLTIQRTQQEDSAVYLCASSLVGTGEGQETQYFGPGTRLLVL.

The J gene is TRBJ2-5, the V gene TRBV5-4; D is possibly TRBD1 or TRBD2 (5 bases each). CDR3 length: 14 amino acids. With 3 bases removed from V and 5 bases from J, the gap between germline ends came to 14 bases. The germline gives CDR1 SGHNT, CDR2 YYREEE (reference sequence). As DNA, the CDR3 is TGTGCCAGCAGCTCGATTGGGGGTTATGAGACCCAGTACTTC. This encodes CASSSIGGYETQYF.

This clone has a handful of counts. V gene TRBV5-6 combines with J gene TRBJ2-3; D gene ambiguous. Trimming took 1 base from V and 7 from J, leaving 4 bases between them. Germline assignment: CDR1 SGHDT and CDR2 YYEEEE. The CDR3 spans 11 residues. CDR3 nucleotide sequence: TGTGCCAGCAGCTTGTTAAATACGCAGTATTTT. Its protein is CASSLLNTQYF.

This clone was seen a few times. The chain employs TRBV29-1 and TRBJ2-2; 9 nucleotides line up with TRBD2. CDR1 is SQVTM, CDR2 ANQGSEA, per germline. This CDR3 contains 17 residues. V was clipped by 2 bases and J by 4 bases; unmatched bases: 11. CDR3 sequence reads: CSVELGLAPSSTGELFF. The CDR3 bases are TGCAGCGTTGAATTGGGACTAGCCCCTTCTAGCACCGGGGAGCTGTTTTTT.

A note on this clone: This sample also contains other DNA sequences that code for the same CDR3. The chain couples TRBV7-9 to TRBJ2-5; no reliable D call. Germline V gives CDR1 SEHNR, CDR2 FQNEAQ (reference sequence). The V gene lost 8 bases and the J gene lost 5 bases, with 9 bases spanning the gap. The CDR3 has 11 amino acids. The CDR3 reads CASSLDETQYF. The CDR3, as DNA: TGTGCCAGCTCCCTAGATGAGACCCAGTACTTC.

This clone was seen a handful of times. Other nucleotide sequences from this sample produce the same CDR3. The chain carries TRBV9 and TRBJ2-7; 7 nucleotides agree with TRBD2. V lost 0 bases, J lost 0 bases, and 3 bases stayed unmatched. The germline V gene encodes CDR1 SGDLS and CDR2 YYNGEE. The length of the CDR3 is 15 residues. This chain's CDR3 is CASSVGPSGSYEQYF. DNA of the CDR3: TGTGCCAGCAGCGTAGGTCCTAGCGGCTCCTACGAGCAGTACTTC.

The rearrangement uses TRBV28 and TRBJ2-6; D gene uncertain. CDR1 is MDHEN and CDR2 is SYDVKM in the germline V gene. The CDR3 length is 13 residues. The V gene lost 6 bases and the J gene lost 4 bases, with 7 bases spanning the gap. DNA of the CDR3: TGTGCCAGCAGGCTGAGGGGGGCCAACGTCCTGACTTTC. Translated: CASRLRGANVLTF.

This clone was detected a few times. The V gene is TRBV25-1, the J gene TRBJ2-7; TRBD2 matches at 10 bases. The junction had 5 bases not matched to a gene; V was cut back by 3 bases and J by 3 bases. Germline CDR1 reads MGHDK; CDR2 reads SYGVNS. This CDR3 has 15 residues. CDR3 region: CASSDPASGSYEQYF. DNA for the CDR3: TGTGCCAGCAGTGATCCCGCTAGCGGGAGCTACGAGCAGTACTTC.

The chain recombines TRBV5-6 with TRBJ2-4, with 9 bases that match TRBD1. CDR1 is SGHDT and CDR2 is YYEEEE in the germline V gene. V lost 1 base to trimming and J lost 6 bases; unmatched junction nucleotides: 8. CDR3 length: 16 amino acids. In DNA form, the CDR3 reads TGTGCCAGCAGCTTGTTGGGACAGGGAGGGGCAAACATTCAGTACTTC. This codes for CASSLLGQGGANIQYF.

This clone was seen a single time. The chain employs TRBV20-1 and TRBJ2-5; possible D gene TRBD1, 5 bases. Germline lookup yields CDR1 DFQATT and CDR2 SNEGSKA (reference sequence). Trimming left V 5 bases short and J 4 bases short, with 8 bases between. The CDR3 extends over 11 amino acids. For the CDR3, the DNA is TGCAGTGCTGATAGGGGAGAGACCCAGTACTTC. It encodes CSADRGETQYF.

This clone was detected only a few times. The rearrangement links TRBV9 to TRBJ1-2; TRBD1 might be the D (5 bases). The V and J ends lost 1 base and 6 bases respectively, with 13 bases between them. CDR1 SGDLS and CDR2 YYNGEE come from the germline V gene. The CDR3 consists of 14 residues. The CDR3 protein is CASSVMSQVDGYTF. The CDR3 coding sequence is TGTGCCAGCAGCGTAATGTCACAGGTGGATGGCTACACCTTC.

This clone was counted only a few times. This chain links TRBV28 with TRBJ2-1, with D hard to call. This CDR3 has 17 amino acids. CDR1 is MDHEN, CDR2 SYDVKM, per germline. V was pared by 6 bases and J by 1 base, with 19 bases between. In nucleotides, the CDR3 is TGTGCCAGCAGGCTGGCGTGGGGTAGCTCGTCCTACAATGAGCAGTTCTTC. It yields the protein CASRLAWGSSSYNEQFF.

In regard to this clone: Other DNA sequences of this sample code for an identical CDR3. CDR3 region: CSVRELQETQYF. CDR3 DNA: TGCAGCGTTCGGGAGTTACAAGAGACCCAGTACTTC. This chain joins TRBV29-1 and TRBJ2-5, with a weak D call TRBD2 (6 bases). Germline loops: CDR1 SQVTM, CDR2 ANQGSEA. The CDR3 extends over 12 amino acids. V lost 5 bases to trimming and J lost 2 bases, with 9 bases between them.

V usage is TRBV9 and J usage is TRBJ2-6; D unclear. This CDR3 has 16 residues. V shed 0 bases and J shed 2 bases, with 9 bases lying between them. Germline values: CDR1 SGDLS, CDR2 YYNGEE. The CDR3 DNA is TGTGCCAGCAGCGTAGCTAATTCCCCTGGGGCCAACGTCCTGACTTTC. Encoded protein: CASSVANSPGANVLTF.

The chain combines TRBV7-9 with TRBJ1-1, with D uncertain. With 4 bases removed from V and 8 bases from J, the gap between germline ends came to 11 bases. This CDR3 has 12 residues. CDR1 and CDR2 (germline): SEHNR, FQNEAQ (reference sequence). Here the CDR3 DNA reads TGTGCCAGCAGCTCCGGGAACGGCGAAGCTTTCTTT. As protein: CASSSGNGEAFF. The variable domain in full, with the rest retrieved from reference TRBV7-9 and TRBJ1-1, is DTGVSQNPRHKITKRGQNVTFRCDPISEHNRLYWYRQTLGQGPEFLTYFQNEAQLEKSRLLSDRFSAERPKGSFSTLEIQRTEQGDSAMYLCASSSGNGEAFFGQGTRLTVV.

This clone showed up just a few times. The gene calls are TRBV29-1 and TRBJ2-1, with D possibly being TRBD1 (5 bases). V lost 6 bases, J lost 8 bases, and 14 bases lay in between. Germline loops: CDR1 SQVTM, CDR2 ANQGSEA. This CDR3 comprises 12 residues. As DNA, the CDR3 is TGCAGCGTCCTCAGGGTCAGTTATGAGCAGTTCTTC. This encodes CSVLRVSYEQFF.

About this clone: Other DNA sequences within the sample encode an identical CDR3. This chain joins TRBV28 and TRBJ1-2; no definite D call. The CDR3 contains 11 residues. Germline V gene data show CDR1 as MDHEN and CDR2 as SYDVKM. V shed 4 bases and J shed 2 bases, with 2 bases lying between them. The CDR3 region is CASSSNYGYTF. DNA of the CDR3: TGTGCCAGCAGTTCAAACTATGGCTACACCTTC.

This chain uses TRBV7-9 with TRBJ2-3; perhaps TRBD1 as D (5 bases). The length of the CDR3 is 16 residues. Germline V gives CDR1 SEHNR, CDR2 FQNEAQ (reference sequence). V was shortened by 0 bases and J by 2 bases, with 12 bases between the two germline ends. The CDR3, as DNA: TGTGCCAGCAGCTTAGCGCTGGACACTTTCACAGATACGCAGTATTTT. Its protein is CASSLALDTFTDTQYF.

This rearrangement joins TRBV7-3 to TRBJ2-5, with 8 positions matching TRBD1. The CDR3 runs 16 residues. The V gene end was trimmed by 1 base and the J gene end by 5 bases; junction bases not matched to a gene: 9. CDR1 is SGHTA, CDR2 FQGTGA, per germline. The CDR3 protein is CASSLRAPDRAETQYF. CDR3 sequence (DNA): TGTGCCAGCAGCTTAAGAGCCCCGGACAGGGCGGAGACCCAGTACTTC.